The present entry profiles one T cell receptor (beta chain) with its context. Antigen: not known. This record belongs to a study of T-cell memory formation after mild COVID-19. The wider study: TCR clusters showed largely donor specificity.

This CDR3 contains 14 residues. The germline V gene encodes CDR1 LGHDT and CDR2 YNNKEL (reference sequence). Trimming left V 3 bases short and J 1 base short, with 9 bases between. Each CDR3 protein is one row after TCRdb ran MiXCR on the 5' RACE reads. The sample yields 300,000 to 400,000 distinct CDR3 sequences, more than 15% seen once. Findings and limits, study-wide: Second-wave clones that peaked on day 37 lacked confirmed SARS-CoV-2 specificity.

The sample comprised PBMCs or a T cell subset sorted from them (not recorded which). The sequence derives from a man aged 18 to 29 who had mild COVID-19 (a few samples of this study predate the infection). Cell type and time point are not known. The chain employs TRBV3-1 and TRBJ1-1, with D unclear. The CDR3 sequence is CASSQVLSNTEAFF. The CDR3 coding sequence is TGTGCCAGCAGCCAGGTGTTATCGAACACTGAAGCTTTCTTT. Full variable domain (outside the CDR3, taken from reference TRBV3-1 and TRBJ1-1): DTAVSQTPKYLVTQMGNDKSIKCEQNLGHDTMYWYKQDSKKFLKIMFSYNNKELIINETVPNRFSPKSPDKAHLNLHINSLELGDSAVYFCASSQVLSNTEAFFGQGTRLTVV.